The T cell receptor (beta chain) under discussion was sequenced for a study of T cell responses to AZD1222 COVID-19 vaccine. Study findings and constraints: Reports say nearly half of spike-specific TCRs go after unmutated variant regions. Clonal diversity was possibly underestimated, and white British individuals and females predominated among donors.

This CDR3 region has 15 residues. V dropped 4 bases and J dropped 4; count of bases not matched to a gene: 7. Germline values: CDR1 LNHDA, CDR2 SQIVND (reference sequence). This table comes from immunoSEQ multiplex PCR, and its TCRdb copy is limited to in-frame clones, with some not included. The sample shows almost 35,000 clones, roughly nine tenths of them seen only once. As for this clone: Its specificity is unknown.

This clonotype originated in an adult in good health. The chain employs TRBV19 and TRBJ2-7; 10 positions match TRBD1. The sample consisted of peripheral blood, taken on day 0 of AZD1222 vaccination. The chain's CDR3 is CASSTWTGGTYEQYF. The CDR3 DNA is TGTGCCAGTAGTACTTGGACAGGGGGGACGTACGAGCAGTACTTC.